This T cell receptor (beta chain) was captured in a study of T cell repertoires in cytomegalovirus infection. Study at large: It can be stated that public TCR beta signatures indicated CMV infection as well as a matching HLA type.

About this clonotype itself: What it binds is unknown.

Findings and caveats of the study: Ex vivo, HLA-C-restricted CMV-specific TCR beta clonotypes prevailed over the rest of the response. The study identified carriers of CMV plus the relevant HLA from cumulative public TCR beta family frequency.

TCRdb re-derived calls from the reads in MiXCR, one entry per CDR3 protein. The sample has fewer than 550,000 distinct CDR3 sequences, 26% seen once. Germline V gene data show CDR1 as DFQATT and CDR2 as SNEGSKA (reference sequence). The CDR3 extends over 19 amino acids. V gave up 3 bases and J gave up 2 bases; unmatched junction bases: 17. This receptor was identified in a human donor in good health (CMV status not recorded). Some clones in this sample may be carry-over from other donors' samples. The sample comprised PBMCs. V and J are TRBV20-1 and TRBJ1-5; 9 bases align to TRBD1. The CDR3 nucleotides are TGCAGTGCTAGTTCGATGGACAGGGGCCCCAGGACGGGCAATCAGCCCCAGCATTTT. Protein sequence: CSASSMDRGPRTGNQPQHF.